The next 19 T cell receptor beta chains were all read from a single sample in a study of blood T cell repertoires in COVID-19. Clones were read by immunoSEQ multiplex PCR, and TCRdb kept only the in-frame ones, dropping some. Among roughly 260,000 clones listed, about four fifths were seen once. Sequencing input: peripheral blood. The receptors stem from a young woman with acute or convalescent COVID-19.

This chain links TRBV27 with TRBJ2-1; 10 bases match TRBD2. The CDR3 has 16 residues. With V trimmed by 4 bases and J by 4 bases, 7 bases remained unmatched. CDR1 MNHEY and CDR2 SMNVEV come from the germline V gene (reference sequence). The CDR3 coding sequence is TGTGCCAGCAGTTCAGCTAGCGGGAGATCGTACAATGAGCAGTTCTTC. Protein sequence: CASSSASGRSYNEQFF.

The chain links TRBV15 to TRBJ1-4; TRBD1 is a possible D gene (6 bases). In germline, CDR1 is LNHNV, CDR2 YYDKDF (reference sequence). V lost 6 bases and J 5 bases, leaving 13 bases between the germline ends. This CDR3 contains 14 residues. The chain's CDR3 is CATSGDRPNEKLFF. CDR3 nucleotides: TGTGCCACCAGTGGCGACAGGCCAAATGAAAAACTGTTTTTT.

The rearrangement uses TRBV19 and TRBJ2-7; 14 bases match TRBD2. CDR1 and CDR2 from the germline V gene are LNHDA and SQIVND (reference sequence). The CDR3 length is 16 residues. J gave up 2 bases and V 5 bases, and 5 bases lay outside the gene matches. CDR3 loop: CASSLGLAGDTYEQYF. CDR3 DNA sequence: TGTGCCAGTAGTCTGGGACTAGCGGGAGATACCTACGAGCAGTACTTC. The complete variable domain, with remaining parts taken from reference TRBV19 and TRBJ2-7, reads DGGITQSPKYLFRKEGQNVTLSCEQNLNHDAMYWYRQDPGQGLRLIYYSQIVNDFQKGDIAEGYSVSREKKESFPLTVTSAQKNPTAFYLCASSLGLAGDTYEQYFGPGTRLTVT.

The rearrangement links TRBV11-2 to TRBJ1-4, with TRBD1 as a possible D gene (5 bases). The CDR3 spans 18 residues. Per the germline V gene, CDR1 is SGHAT and CDR2 is FQNNGV. Trimming took 2 bases from V and 1 from J, leaving 17 bases between them. The CDR3 protein is CASSLLPPRGGTNEKLFF. CDR3 DNA: TGTGCCAGCAGCTTACTCCCCCCCCGGGGGGGAACTAATGAAAAACTGTTTTTT.

The chain recombines TRBV11-3 with TRBJ2-3; possibly TRBD1 for D (5 bases). The V gene's germline CDR1 is SGHNT and CDR2 YENEEA. CDR3 size: 12 residues. The V end was cut by 5 bases, the J end by 3 bases, with 6 bases between. The CDR3 protein is CASSPGTDTQYF. The CDR3 DNA reads TGTGCCAGCAGCCCAGGGACAGATACGCAGTATTTT.

The chain links TRBV3-1 (or the pseudogene TRBV3-2) to TRBJ2-2, with a weak D call TRBD1 (6 bases). CDR3 length: 16 residues. Trimming removed 2 bases at V and 0 bases at J, with 10 bases between. From germline, CDR1 is LGHDT and CDR2 YNNKEL (reference sequence). CDR3 DNA: TGTGCCAGCAGCCAATCAGGGGCCCCGAACACCGGGGAGCTGTTTTTT. It is translated as CASSQSGAPNTGELFF.

The genes are TRBV3-1 (or the pseudogene TRBV3-2) and TRBJ1-2; 7 bases are a match to TRBD1. Germline lookup yields CDR1 LGHDT and CDR2 YNNKEL (reference sequence). The V and J ends lost 3 bases and 2 bases, in that order; junction bases with no gene match: 3. This CDR3 spans 14 amino acids. CDR3 sequence (DNA): TGTGCCAGCAGCCAGGACAGGAAAAACTATGGCTACACCTTC. This translates into CASSQDRKNYGYTF.

V is TRBV3-1 (or the pseudogene TRBV3-2) and J is TRBJ1-2; 8 bases are shared with TRBD1. V shed 0 bases and J 2 bases; nucleotides not matched to a gene: 5. CDR1 and CDR2 from the germline V gene are LGHDT and YNNKEL (reference sequence). The CDR3 totals 16 residues. The CDR3: CASSQDGQGANYGYTF. For the CDR3, the DNA is TGTGCCAGCAGCCAAGATGGGCAGGGGGCGAACTATGGCTACACCTTC.

The V call is TRBV28, the J call TRBJ2-7; 8 bases are a match to TRBD2. CDR3 length equals 17 residues. Germline V gene sequence: CDR1 MDHEN, CDR2 SYDVKM. Trimming at V came to 2 bases and at J to 0 bases, leaving 9 bases not matched to a gene. The CDR3: CASSLVSGGTNSYEQYF. The CDR3, as DNA: TGTGCCAGCAGTTTAGTCTCGGGGGGGACAAACTCCTACGAGCAGTACTTC.

This chain joins TRBV4-3 and TRBJ2-5; maybe TRBD2 (5 bases). Per the germline V gene, CDR1 is LGHNA and CDR2 is YSLEER. CDR3 size: 17 residues. The V end lost 0 bases, the J end lost 3 bases, and 17 bases lay between the germline ends. For the CDR3, the DNA is TGCGCCAGCAGCCAAGATCGGGGATCTTTGGTTAAAGAGACCCAGTACTTC. This encodes CASSQDRGSLVKETQYF.

The chain links TRBV5-1 to TRBJ1-6, with 8 bases fitting TRBD1. With 0 bases clipped from V and 9 bases from J, the junction kept 5 bases outside the gene matches. CDR1 is SGHRS and CDR2 is YFSETQ in the germline V gene. The CDR3 loop spans 15 amino acids. This CDR3 is CASSLDRGAGSPLHF. In DNA, the CDR3 is TGCGCCAGCAGCTTGGACAGGGGGGCGGGTTCACCCCTCCACTTT. The variable domain in full, completed from reference TRBV5-1 and TRBJ1-6, reads KAGVTQTPRYLIKTRGQQVTLSCSPISGHRSVSWYQQTPGQGLQFLFEYFSETQRNKGNFPGRFSGRQFSNSRSEMNVSTLELGDSALYLCASSLDRGAGSPLHFGNGTRLTVT.

This chain uses TRBV29-1 with TRBJ2-2; TRBD2 might be the D (6 bases). Germline lookup yields CDR1 SQVTM and CDR2 ANQGSEA. V was clipped by 4 bases and J by 6 bases, with 12 bases between them. The CDR3 sequence is 13 residues long. In DNA, the CDR3 is TGCAGCGTTGTACTAGCCGCACCCGGGGAGCTGTTTTTT. This translates into CSVVLAAPGELFF.

J is TRBJ2-5 and V is TRBV11-2; D is undetermined. V was cut by 5 bases and J by 4 bases, with 17 bases left in between. There are 15 residues in the CDR3. CDR1 is SGHAT, CDR2 FQNNGV, per germline. The CDR3 region is CASSPDPESGETQYF. CDR3 nucleotides: TGTGCCAGCAGCCCCGACCCGGAGTCGGGAGAGACCCAGTACTTC. Complete variable domain (other parts from reference TRBV11-2 and TRBJ2-5): EAGVAQSPRYKIIEKRQSVAFWCNPISGHATLYWYQQILGQGPKLLIQFQNNGVVDDSQLPKDRFSAERLKGVDSTLKIQPAKLEDSAVYLCASSPDPESGETQYFGPGTRLLVL.

The V call is TRBV11-3, the J call TRBJ1-1; no reliable D call. V was cut by 5 bases and J by 1 base, with 8 bases left in between. Germline CDR1 SGHNT, CDR2 YENEEA. The CDR3 contains 13 residues. The CDR3 DNA reads as TGTGCCAGCAGCCTTACAGAGAACACTGAAGCTTTCTTT. Translation: CASSLTENTEAFF.

The chain combines TRBV29-1 with TRBJ2-1, with TRBD2 matching 7 bases. The J segment lost 7 bases and the V segment lost 5 bases, leaving 20 bases of the junction unmatched. The CDR3 spans 17 residues. The V gene's germline CDR1 is SQVTM and CDR2 ANQGSEA. In nucleotides, the CDR3 is TGCAGCGTTACCCCCGACCCGGGAGGAGCGCCGGGGAATGAGCAGTTCTTC. Translating gives CSVTPDPGGAPGNEQFF.

The genes are TRBV6-5 and TRBJ1-1; D not certain. CDR3 size: 11 residues. CDR1 is MNHEY, CDR2 SVGAGI, per germline. V dropped 2 bases and J dropped 8 bases, with 6 bases sitting between them. The CDR3 DNA reads TGTGCCAGCAGTTACATCGGGGAAGCTTTCTTT. Protein product: CASSYIGEAFF.

This chain links TRBV18 with TRBJ1-3, with D uncertain. The CDR3 length is 15 residues. V was shortened by 0 bases and J by 0 bases, with 6 bases between the two germline ends. The germline gives CDR1 KGHSH, CDR2 LQKENI. This CDR3 is CASSPPHSSGNTIYF. In DNA, the CDR3 is TGTGCCAGCTCACCACCCCACAGCTCTGGAAACACCATATATTTT.

The chain combines TRBV9 with TRBJ2-1; 8 bases agree with TRBD1. The germline gives CDR1 SGDLS, CDR2 YYNGEE. The CDR3 consists of 15 residues. V was pared by 2 bases and J by 8 bases, with 9 bases of the junction left unmatched. As DNA, the CDR3 is TGTGCCAGCAGCGTGGGCGGGACAGGAGAGGATGAGCAGTTCTTC. Its translation: CASSVGGTGEDEQFF.

This clone was observed a single time. The chain has TRBV15 and TRBJ1-3, with 8 bases that match TRBD1. The V and J ends lost 3 bases and 0 bases, in that order; junction bases with no gene match: 4. CDR1 is LNHNV and CDR2 is YYDKDF in the germline V gene (reference sequence). This CDR3 spans 16 amino acids. The CDR3 sequence: CATSSGQGGSGNTIYF. The DNA of the CDR3 is TGTGCCACCAGCAGTGGACAGGGAGGCTCTGGAAACACCATATATTTT.